This is a list of T cell receptor beta chains from one sample in a study of blood T cell repertoires in COVID-19. Sequencing was performed with immunoSEQ multiplex PCR; in TCRdb, only in-frame clones are kept and a portion is missing. The repertoire includes some 180,000 clones, 65% to 85% of them detected once, and about 7% sits in the top ten. The specimen sequenced was peripheral blood. Every receptor here comes from a woman between 40 and 50 years old with COVID-19, enrolled during active disease. Both conserved end residues are part of each CDR3. D genes are given only for firm matches. Size tells how often a clone was seen (once, few, many) or the class of an expanded clone, and some rows leave it out.

CDR3 length	clone size	V gene	J gene	D gene	CDR3 DNA	CDR3 protein
14	-	TRBV3-1/TRBV3-2	TRBJ1-4	TRBD1	TGTGCCAGCAGCCGGGACAGAACTAATGAAAAACTGTTTTTT	CASSRDRTNEKLFF
16	few	TRBV19	TRBJ2-3	-	TGTGCCAGTAGTATTTCCCGCGGGACTAGCACAGATACGCAGTATTTT	CASSISRGTSTDTQYF
13	-	TRBV12-3/TRBV12-4	TRBJ1-1	-	TGTGCCAGCAGTTTATACAGGAGCCGTGAAGCTTTCTTT	CASSLYRSREAFF
13	-	TRBV6-4	TRBJ2-1	-	TGTGCCAGCAGTGACTCTTATAGCAATGAGCAGTTCTTC	CASSDSYSNEQFF
16	-	TRBV19	TRBJ2-3	TRBD2	TGTGCCAGTAATGGTAATAGCGGGAGGCTGGCAGATACGCAGTATTTT	CASNGNSGRLADTQYF
15	-	TRBV5-1	TRBJ2-3	TRBD2	TGCGCCAGCAGCGAATTCGGGGGGAGCACAGATACGCAGTATTTT	CASSEFGGSTDTQYF
16	-	TRBV10-1	TRBJ1-2	TRBD1	TGCGCCAGCAGTGAGTCCTCGACAGGGATACCCTATGGCTACACCTTC	CASSESSTGIPYGYTF
15	-	TRBV4-1	TRBJ2-3	TRBD2	TGCGCCAGCAGCCAAAGCGGGAGGGCCGCAGATACGCAGTATTTT	CASSQSGRAADTQYF
13	-	TRBV4-1	TRBJ1-2	TRBD1	TGCGCCAGCAGCCTCCCCAGGGGGGCTGGCTACACCTTC	CASSLPRGAGYTF
14	-	TRBV4-1	TRBJ1-6	TRBD1	TGCGCCAGCAGCGTGGGGACAGGGGATTCACCCCTCCACTTT	CASSVGTGDSPLHF
12	once	TRBV6-5	TRBJ1-5	TRBD1	TGTGCCAGCAGGCAGGGGGCTCAGCCCCAGCATTTT	CASRQGAQPQHF
15	-	TRBV5-1	TRBJ2-2	TRBD1	TGCGCCAGCAGCTCGATAGGACAGGGGACCGGGGAGCTGTTTTTT	CASSSIGQGTGELFF
16	once	TRBV5-1	TRBJ1-3	TRBD1	TGCGCCAGCAGCATACAGGGGGCAAGCTCTGGAAACACCATATATTTT	CASSIQGASSGNTIYF
13	once	TRBV28	TRBJ1-6	-	TGTGCCAGCAGTTTTATCAGGGGATCACCCCTCCACTTT	CASSFIRGSPLHF
17	-	TRBV5-4	TRBJ2-5	-	TGTGCCAGCACCTGGTTTGGCAGGGGGGCGTGGCAAGAGACCCAGTACTTC	CASTWFGRGAWQETQYF